This T cell receptor (beta chain) came from a study of OX40 agonist ivuxolimab in advanced cancers. Looking at the study overall: Age averaged around 60 years (range 23 to 79), and approximately 80% were male. Study results and limitations: Mean expanded clone counts were higher in CD8+ than CD4+ T cells. Expansion of clones was among the lowest in partial responders at 0.1-3.0 mg/kg.

Produced via immunoSEQ multiplex PCR; TCRdb's table is partial and in-frame only. The repertoire has over 30,000 clones, under 85% of them found once; the top ten carry roughly 15%. A remark on this clone: The antigen is unknown.

Autoimmune disease history or systemic immunosuppression meant exclusion. The V and J ends lost 4 bases and 2 bases respectively, with 18 bases between them. CDR1 and CDR2 (germline): MGHDK, SYGVNS. This CDR3 spans 17 amino acids. The source of this sequence is an adult with an advanced solid tumor such as melanoma, head and neck, liver or kidney cancer. This specimen was CD4+ or CD8+ T cells sorted from blood, taken in a trial of the OX40 agonist ivuxolimab. This chain joins TRBV25-1 and TRBJ1-5; D remains unclear. This CDR3 reads CASSGYMGWRGNQPQHF. DNA of the CDR3: TGTGCCAGCAGTGGATATATGGGATGGCGAGGCAATCAGCCCCAGCATTTT.